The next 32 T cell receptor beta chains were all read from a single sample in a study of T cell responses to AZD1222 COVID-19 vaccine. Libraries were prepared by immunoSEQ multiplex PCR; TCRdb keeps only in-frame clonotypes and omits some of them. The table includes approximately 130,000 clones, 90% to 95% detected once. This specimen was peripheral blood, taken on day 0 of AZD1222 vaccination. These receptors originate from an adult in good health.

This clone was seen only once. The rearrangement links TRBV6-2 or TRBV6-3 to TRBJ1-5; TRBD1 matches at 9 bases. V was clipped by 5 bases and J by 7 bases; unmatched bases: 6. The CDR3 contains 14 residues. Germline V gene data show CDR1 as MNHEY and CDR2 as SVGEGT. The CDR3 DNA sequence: TGTGCCAGCAGTCGGGGACAGGGTCCCCAGCCCCAGCATTTT. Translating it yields CASSRGQGPQPQHF.

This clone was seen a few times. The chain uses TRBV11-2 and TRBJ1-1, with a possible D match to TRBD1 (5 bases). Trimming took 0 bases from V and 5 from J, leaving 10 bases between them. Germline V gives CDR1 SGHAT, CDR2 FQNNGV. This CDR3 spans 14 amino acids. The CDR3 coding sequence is TGTGCCAGCAGCTTAGAGGGGGTAGGGACTGAAGCTTTCTTT. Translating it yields CASSLEGVGTEAFF.

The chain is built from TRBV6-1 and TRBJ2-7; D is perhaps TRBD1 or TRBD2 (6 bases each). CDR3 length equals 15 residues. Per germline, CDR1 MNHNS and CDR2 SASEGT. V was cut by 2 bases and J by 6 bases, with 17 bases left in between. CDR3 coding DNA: TGTGCCAGCAGTGAACGGGTCGGAGGGGGAGGCGAGCAGTACTTC. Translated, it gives CASSERVGGGGEQYF.

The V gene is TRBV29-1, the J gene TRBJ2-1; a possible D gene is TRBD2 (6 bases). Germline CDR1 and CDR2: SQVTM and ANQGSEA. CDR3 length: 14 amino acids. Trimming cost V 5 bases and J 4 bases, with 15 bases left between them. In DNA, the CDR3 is TGCAGCGTTTCAGGGCGGGATATGTACAATGAGCAGTTCTTC. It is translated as CSVSGRDMYNEQFF.

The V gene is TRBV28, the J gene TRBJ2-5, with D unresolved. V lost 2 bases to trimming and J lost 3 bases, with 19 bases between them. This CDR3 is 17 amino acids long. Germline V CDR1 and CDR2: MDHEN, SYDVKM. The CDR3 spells CASSLRFIEAKKETQYF. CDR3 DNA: TGTGCCAGCAGTTTACGGTTTATAGAGGCGAAGAAAGAGACCCAGTACTTC.

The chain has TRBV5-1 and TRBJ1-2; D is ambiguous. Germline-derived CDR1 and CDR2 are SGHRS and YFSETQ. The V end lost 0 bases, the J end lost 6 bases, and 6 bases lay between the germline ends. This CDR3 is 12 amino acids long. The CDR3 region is CASSLDGDGYTF. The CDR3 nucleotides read TGCGCCAGCAGCTTGGATGGCGATGGCTACACCTTC.

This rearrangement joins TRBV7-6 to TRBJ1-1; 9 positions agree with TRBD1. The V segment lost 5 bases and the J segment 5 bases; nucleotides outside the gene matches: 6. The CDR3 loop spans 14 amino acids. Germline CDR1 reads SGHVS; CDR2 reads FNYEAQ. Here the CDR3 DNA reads TGTGCCAGCAGCCCGACAGGGGGGCGAACTGAAGCTTTCTTT. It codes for CASSPTGGRTEAFF.

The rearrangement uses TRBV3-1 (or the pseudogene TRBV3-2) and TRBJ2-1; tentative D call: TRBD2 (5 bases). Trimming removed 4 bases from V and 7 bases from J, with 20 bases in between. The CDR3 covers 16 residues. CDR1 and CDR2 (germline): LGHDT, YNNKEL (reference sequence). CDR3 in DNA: TGTGCCAGCAGCCTCAGGACCGACTTGACGGGGAATGAGCAGTTCTTC. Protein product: CASSLRTDLTGNEQFF.

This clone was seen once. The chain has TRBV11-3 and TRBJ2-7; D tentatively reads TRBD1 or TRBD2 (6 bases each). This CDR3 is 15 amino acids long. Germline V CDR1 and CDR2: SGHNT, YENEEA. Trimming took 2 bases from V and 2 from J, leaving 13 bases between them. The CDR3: CASSLSGGLTYEQYF. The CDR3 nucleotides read TGTGCCAGCAGCTTATCCGGGGGCCTTACCTACGAGCAGTACTTC.

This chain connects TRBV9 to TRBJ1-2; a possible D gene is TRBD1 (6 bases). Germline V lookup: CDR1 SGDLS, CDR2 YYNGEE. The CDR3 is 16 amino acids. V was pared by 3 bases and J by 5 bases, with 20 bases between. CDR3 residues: CASSESPPGARYGYTF. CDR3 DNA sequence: TGTGCCAGCAGCGAGAGCCCGCCGGGGGCTCGGTATGGCTACACCTTC.

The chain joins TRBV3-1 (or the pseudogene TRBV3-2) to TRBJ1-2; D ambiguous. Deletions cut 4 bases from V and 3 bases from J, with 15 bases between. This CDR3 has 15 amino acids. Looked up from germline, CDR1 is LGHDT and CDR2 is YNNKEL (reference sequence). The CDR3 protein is CASSLNPDHDYGYTF. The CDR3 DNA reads TGTGCCAGCAGCCTAAACCCGGACCACGACTATGGCTACACCTTC.

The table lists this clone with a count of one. CDR3 residues: CASSQTGYGPDGYTF. The CDR3 DNA reads TGTGCCAGCAGCCAAACAGGGTACGGCCCGGATGGCTACACCTTC. The rearrangement joins TRBV3-1 (or the pseudogene TRBV3-2) to TRBJ1-2; TRBD1 is a possible D gene (6 bases). Germline assignment: CDR1 LGHDT and CDR2 YNNKEL (reference sequence). The CDR3 totals 15 residues. Between the trimmed V and J ends, which lost 2 bases and 6 bases, there was a span of 16 bases.

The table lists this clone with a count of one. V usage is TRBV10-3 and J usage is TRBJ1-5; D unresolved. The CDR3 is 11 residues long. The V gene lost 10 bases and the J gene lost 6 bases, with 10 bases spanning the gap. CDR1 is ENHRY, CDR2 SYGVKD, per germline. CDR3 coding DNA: TGTGCCACTCCCCCCCGTCAGCCCCAGCATTTT. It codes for CATPPRQPQHF.

CDR3: CASSQGDGSLTEAFF. CDR3 DNA: TGCGCCAGCAGCCAAGGGGACGGGAGTCTGACTGAAGCTTTCTTT. The genes are TRBV4-3 and TRBJ1-1; tentatively, D is TRBD1 (5 bases). Germline CDR1 and CDR2: LGHNA and YSLEER. This CDR3 spans 15 amino acids. V lost 1 base to trimming and J lost 5 bases, with 14 bases between them.

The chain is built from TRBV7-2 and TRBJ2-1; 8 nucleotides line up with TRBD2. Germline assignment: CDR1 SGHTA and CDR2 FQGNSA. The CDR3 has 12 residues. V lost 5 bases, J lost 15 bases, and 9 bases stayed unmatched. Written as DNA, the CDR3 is TGTGCCAGCAGCCCTATCAGCGGGAGAGCGTTCTTC. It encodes CASSPISGRAFF. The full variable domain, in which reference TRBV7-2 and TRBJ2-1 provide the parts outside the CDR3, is GAGVSQSPSNKVTEKGKDVELRCDPISGHTALYWYRQSLGQGLEFLIYFQGNSAPDKSGLPSDRFSAERTGGSVSTLTIQRTQQEDSAVYLCASSPISGRAFFGPGTRLTVL.

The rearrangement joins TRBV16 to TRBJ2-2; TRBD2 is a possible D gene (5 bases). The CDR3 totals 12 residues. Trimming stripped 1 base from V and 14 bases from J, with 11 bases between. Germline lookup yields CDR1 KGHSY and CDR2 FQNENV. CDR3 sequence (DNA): TGTGCCAGCAGCCAATTCCCCCTAGCACTGTTTTTT. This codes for CASSQFPLALFF.

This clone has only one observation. The CDR3 DNA reads as TGTGCCACCAGCAGAGTGGGGGCTGGAAACACCATATATTTT. This translates into CATSRVGAGNTIYF. This chain uses TRBV15 with TRBJ1-3, with a tentative D call TRBD1 (5 bases). The ends were cut back, 1 base at V and 2 bases at J, with 6 bases in the middle. CDR3 length equals 14 residues. CDR1 LNHNV and CDR2 YYDKDF come from the germline V gene (reference sequence).

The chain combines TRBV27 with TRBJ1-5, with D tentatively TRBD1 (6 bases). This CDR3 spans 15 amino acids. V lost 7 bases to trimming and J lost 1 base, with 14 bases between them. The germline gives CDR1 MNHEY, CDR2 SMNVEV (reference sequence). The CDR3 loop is CASTSLQGSNQPQHF. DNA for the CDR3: TGTGCCAGCACCTCCCTTCAGGGGAGCAATCAGCCCCAGCATTTT.

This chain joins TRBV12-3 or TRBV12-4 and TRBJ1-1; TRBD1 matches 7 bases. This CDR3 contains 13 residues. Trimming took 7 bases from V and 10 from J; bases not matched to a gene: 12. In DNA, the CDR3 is TGTGCCAGCACCCTACAGGAGGGGGCCCGAGCTTTCTTT. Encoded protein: CASTLQEGARAFF.

CDR3 protein: CASNGAENSNQPQHF. The CDR3 region has the DNA TGTGCCAGCAATGGGGCGGAGAATAGCAATCAGCCCCAGCATTTT. The chain carries TRBV2 and TRBJ1-5; the D gene is possibly TRBD1 (5 bases). V lost 7 bases to trimming and J lost 0 bases, with 13 bases between them. The CDR3 spans 15 residues. Germline V gives CDR1 SNHLY, CDR2 FYNNEI. Variable domain in full (rest from reference TRBV2 and TRBJ1-5): EPEVTQTPSHQVTQMGQEVILRCVPISNHLYFYWYRQILGQKVEFLVSFYNNEISEKSEIFDDQFSVERPDGSNFTLKIRSTKLEDSAMYFCASNGAENSNQPQHFGDGTRLSIL.

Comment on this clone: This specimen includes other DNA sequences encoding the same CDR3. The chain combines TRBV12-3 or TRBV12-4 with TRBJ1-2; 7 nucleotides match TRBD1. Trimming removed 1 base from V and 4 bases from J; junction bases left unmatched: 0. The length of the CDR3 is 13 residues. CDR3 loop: CASSLGQGYGYTF. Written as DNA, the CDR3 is TGTGCCAGCAGTTTAGGACAGGGCTATGGCTACACCTTC.

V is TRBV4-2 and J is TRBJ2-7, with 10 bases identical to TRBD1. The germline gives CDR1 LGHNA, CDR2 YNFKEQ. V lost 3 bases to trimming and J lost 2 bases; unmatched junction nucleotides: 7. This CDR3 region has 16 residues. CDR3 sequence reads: CASSQDLGQGAYEQYF. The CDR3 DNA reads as TGTGCCAGCAGCCAGGACCTCGGACAGGGGGCCTACGAGCAGTACTTC.

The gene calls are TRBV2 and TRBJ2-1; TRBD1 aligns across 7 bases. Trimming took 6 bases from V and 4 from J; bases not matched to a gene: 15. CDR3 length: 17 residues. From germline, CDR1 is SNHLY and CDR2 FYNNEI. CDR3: CASRGKRKGALYNEQFF. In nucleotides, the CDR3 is TGTGCCAGCAGGGGGAAACGAAAGGGGGCCCTATACAATGAGCAGTTCTTC.

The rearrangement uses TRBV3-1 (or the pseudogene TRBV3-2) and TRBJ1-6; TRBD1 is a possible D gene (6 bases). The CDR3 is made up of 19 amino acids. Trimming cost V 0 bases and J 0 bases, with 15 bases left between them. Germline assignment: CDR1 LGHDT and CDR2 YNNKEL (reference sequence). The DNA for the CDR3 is TGTGCCAGCAGCCAAGATGCCCCCACAGGGAGCTCCTATAATTCACCCCTCCACTTT. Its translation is CASSQDAPTGSSYNSPLHF.

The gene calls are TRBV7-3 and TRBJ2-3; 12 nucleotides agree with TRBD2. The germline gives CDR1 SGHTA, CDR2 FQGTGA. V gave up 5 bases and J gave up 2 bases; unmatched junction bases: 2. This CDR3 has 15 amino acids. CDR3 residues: CASSRLAGATDTQYF. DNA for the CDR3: TGTGCCAGCAGCCGACTAGCGGGGGCCACAGATACGCAGTATTTT.

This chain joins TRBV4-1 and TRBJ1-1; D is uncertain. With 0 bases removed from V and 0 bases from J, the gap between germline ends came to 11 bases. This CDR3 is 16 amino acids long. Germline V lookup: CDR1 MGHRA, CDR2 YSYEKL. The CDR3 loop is CASSQDNLLMNTEAFF. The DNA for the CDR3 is TGCGCCAGCAGCCAAGATAATTTACTGATGAACACTGAAGCTTTCTTT.

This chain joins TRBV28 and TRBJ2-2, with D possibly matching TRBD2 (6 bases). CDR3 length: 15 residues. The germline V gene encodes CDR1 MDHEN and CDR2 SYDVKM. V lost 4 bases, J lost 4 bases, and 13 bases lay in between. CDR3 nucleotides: TGTGCCAGCAGTTCCCGGGGGACGGCCACCGGGGAGCTGTTTTTT. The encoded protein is CASSSRGTATGELFF.

CDR3 nucleotide sequence: TGTGCCAGCAGCTTATCACCTGGGGAATCCTACGAGCAGTACTTC. This sequence encodes CASSLSPGESYEQYF. The chain joins TRBV7-3 to TRBJ2-7; D unresolved. Per the germline V gene, CDR1 is SGHTA and CDR2 is FQGTGA. V lost 2 bases and J 1 base, leaving 12 bases between the germline ends. The CDR3 length is 15 residues.

DNA for the CDR3: TGTGCCAGCAGCTTATTCGGGGGGCCCCGGGGTGAAGCTTTCTTT. Translating gives CASSLFGGPRGEAFF. The V and J genes are TRBV11-2 and TRBJ1-1, with D possibly TRBD1 on 6 matching bases. The germline V and J ends were trimmed by 2 bases and 7 bases, with 17 bases remaining between them. There are 15 residues in the CDR3. CDR1 and CDR2 from the germline V gene are SGHAT and FQNNGV.

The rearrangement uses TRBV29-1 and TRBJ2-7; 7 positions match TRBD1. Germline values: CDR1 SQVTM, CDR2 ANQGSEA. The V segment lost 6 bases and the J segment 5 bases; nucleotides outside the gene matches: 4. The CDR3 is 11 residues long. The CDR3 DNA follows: TGCAGCGTGCACAGGGGACACGAGCAGTACTTC. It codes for CSVHRGHEQYF.

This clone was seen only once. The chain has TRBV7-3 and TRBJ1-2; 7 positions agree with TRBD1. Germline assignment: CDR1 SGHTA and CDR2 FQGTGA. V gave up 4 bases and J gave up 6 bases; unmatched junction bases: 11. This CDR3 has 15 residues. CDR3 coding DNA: TGTGCCAGCAGCTCCTCCGGGACAGTCTGGGATGGCTACACCTTC. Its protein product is CASSSSGTVWDGYTF. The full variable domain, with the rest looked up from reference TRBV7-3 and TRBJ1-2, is GAGVSQTPSNKVTEKGKYVELRCDPISGHTALYWYRQSLGQGPEFLIYFQGTGAADDSGLPNDRFFAVRPEGSVSTLKIQRTERGDSAVYLCASSSSGTVWDGYTFGSGTRLTVV.

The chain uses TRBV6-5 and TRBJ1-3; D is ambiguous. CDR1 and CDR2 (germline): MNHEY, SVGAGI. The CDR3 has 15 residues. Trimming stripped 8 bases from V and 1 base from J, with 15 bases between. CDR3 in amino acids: CASLRAVPSGNTIYF. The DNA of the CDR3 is TGTGCCAGCCTCCGGGCCGTTCCTTCTGGAAACACCATATATTTT.